This T cell receptor beta chain was profiled in a study of CD8+ T cells in alopecia areata. This clone was recorded many times. Reverse transcribed after extraction, RNA yielded cDNA as the sequencing template. The table came from immunoSEQ multiplex PCR; TCRdb's copy has only in-frame clones and leaves some out. The sample lists roughly 200,000 clones, approximately 62% occurring once. Specimen: CD4+ T cells sorted from blood, collected at week 0. This TCR was sampled from a human donor with alopecia areata.

In nucleotides, the CDR3 is TGTGCCAGTAGCAAAATCAATGAAAAACTGTTTTTT. This translates into CASSKINEKLFF. J is TRBJ1-4 and V is TRBV19; D unresolved. Trimming took off 6 bases at V and 5 bases at J, with 7 bases between the two ends. Looked up from germline, CDR1 is LNHDA and CDR2 is SQIVND (reference sequence). CDR3 length: 12 residues. The whole variable domain, remainder taken from reference TRBV19 and TRBJ1-4, is DGGITQSPKYLFRKEGQNVTLSCEQNLNHDAMYWYRQDPGQGLRLIYYSQIVNDFQKGDIAEGYSVSREKKESFPLTVTSAQKNPTAFYLCASSKINEKLFFGSGTQLSVL.